This T cell receptor (beta chain) was identified in a study of low-dose radiotherapy and immunotherapy resistance in tumors. About the study: Cohort 2 patients were irradiated with 1 Gy every two weeks, reaching 13 Gy over 26 weeks.

To note about this clonotype: At one end the junction does not follow the germline gene, possibly because of a read error.

TRAV- and TRBV-specific primers were used for first-strand cDNA, which covered alpha and beta chains. A roughly 22-cycle PCR with a constant-region primer and V-primer adapter amplified TCRs. Following isolation, mRNA was amplified via in vitro transcription. TCRdb analysed the reads with MiXCR anew, one entry per CDR3 protein. Here the sample spans 13,000 to 15,000 distinct CDR3 sequences, around 75% being singletons. Germline CDR1 is DFQATT and CDR2 is SNEGSKA (reference sequence). This CDR3 region has 13 residues. All of the donors were given nivolumab, ipilimumab, aspirin, low-dose cyclophosphamide and low-dose radiotherapy as part of RACIN, a single-arm trial.

This TCR derives from a human donor with advanced metastatic prostate, ovarian, gallbladder or colorectal cancer (not recorded which). This table probably holds off-target reads from a library built for another chain. This rearrangement joins TRBV20-1 to TRBJ2-7; D remains ambiguous. CDR3 loop: CSARRGSYYEQHF. CDR3 bases: TGCAGTGCTAGAAGAGGATCGTATTACGAGCAGCACTTC.